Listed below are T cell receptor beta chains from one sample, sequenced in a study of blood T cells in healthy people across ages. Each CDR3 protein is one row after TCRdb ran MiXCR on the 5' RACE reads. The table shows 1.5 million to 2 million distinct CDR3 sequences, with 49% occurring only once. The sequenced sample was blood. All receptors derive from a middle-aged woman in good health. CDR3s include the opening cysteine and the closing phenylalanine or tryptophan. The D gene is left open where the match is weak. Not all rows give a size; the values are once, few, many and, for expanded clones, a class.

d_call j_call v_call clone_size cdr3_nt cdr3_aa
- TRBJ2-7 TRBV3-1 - TGTGCCAGCAGCCGATCCGGGACCCCACTCGAGCAGTACTTC CASSRSGTPLEQYF
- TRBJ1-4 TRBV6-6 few TGTGCCAGCAGTTACGGGGGTGGGCTGTTTTTT CASSYGGGLFF
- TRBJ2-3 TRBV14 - TGTGCCAGCAGCCAAGATGCATCAGGGGTCGTTAGCACAGATACGCAGTATTTT CASSQDASGVVSTDTQYF
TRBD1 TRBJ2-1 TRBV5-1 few TGCGCCAGCAGCGCCGAGACAGGGGTCCACAATGAGCAGTTCTTC CASSAETGVHNEQFF
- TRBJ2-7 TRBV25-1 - TGTGCCAGCAGTGAATCTCTGACCTACGAGCAGTACTTC CASSESLTYEQYF
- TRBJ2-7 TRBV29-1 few TGCAGCGTTGAAGAGGCCCGGGCCGCGCAGACCTACGAGCAGTACTTC CSVEEARAAQTYEQYF
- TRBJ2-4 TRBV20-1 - TGCGGTGCTATGGGGCGCGACAACATTCAGTACTTC CGAMGRDNIQYF
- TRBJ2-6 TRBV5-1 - TGCGCCAGCAGCTTGTTAGCGCGGGGCGGGACTTCTGGGGCCAACGTCCTGACTTTC CASSLLARGGTSGANVLTF
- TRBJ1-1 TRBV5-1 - TGCGCCAGCAGCTCCGCGAACACTGAAGCTTTCTTT CASSSANTEAFF
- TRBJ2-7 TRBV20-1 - TGCAGTGCTAGTTCCGGGAACATATACGAGCAGTACTTC CSASSGNIYEQYF
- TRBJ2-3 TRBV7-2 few TGTGCCAGCAGCTTAGTTGGAAATACGCAGTATTTT CASSLVGNTQYF
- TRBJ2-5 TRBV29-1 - TGCAGCGTCAGGGTGGTAGGGGAGACCCAGTACTTC CSVRVVGETQYF
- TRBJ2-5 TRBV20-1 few TGCAGTGTCTCGGACAAACAAGAGACCCAGTACTTC CSVSDKQETQYF
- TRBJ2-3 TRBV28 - TGTGCCAGCAGTTTACGCCAGGTGGGCAGGGATACGCAGTATTTT CASSLRQVGRDTQYF
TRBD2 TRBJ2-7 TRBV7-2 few TGTGCCAGCAGCCCCCAGGTTCGCGGGGGGACCTACGAGCAGTACTTC CASSPQVRGGTYEQYF
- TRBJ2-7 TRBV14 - TGTGCCAGCAGCCAGGAGGACTCCTACGAGCAGTACTTC CASSQEDSYEQYF
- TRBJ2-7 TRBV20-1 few TGCAGTGCTAGGGCTACCCAACCCCCTTCCTACGAGCAGTACTTC CSARATQPPSYEQYF
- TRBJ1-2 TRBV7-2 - TGTGCCAGCAGTATGGGGGCTACCTATGGCTACACCTTC CASSMGATYGYTF
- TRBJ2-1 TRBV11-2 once TGTGCCAGCAGCTCGAGACAGGTCCACTACAATGAGCAGTTCTTC CASSSRQVHYNEQFF
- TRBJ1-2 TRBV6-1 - TGTGCCAGCAGCCCTACCCGGTTAGGGCGAAATAACTATGGCTACACCTTC CASSPTRLGRNNYGYTF
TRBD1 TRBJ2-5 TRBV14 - TGTGCCAGCAGCCACCGGGACAGCAAGCAGTACTTC CASSHRDSKQYF
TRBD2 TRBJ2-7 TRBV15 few TGTGCCACCAGCAGAGAACTTGGTGCTGGCGGGGGTTACGAGCAGTACTTC CATSRELGAGGGYEQYF
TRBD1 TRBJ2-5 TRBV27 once TGTGCCAGCAGCCGACATCCCAGGGCTAGGACAGGGCTCCGAGAAGAGACCCAGTACTTC CASSRHPRARTGLREETQYF
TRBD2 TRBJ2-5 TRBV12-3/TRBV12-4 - TGTGCCAGCAGTTTGCGCGGGGGGGCGTCAGAGCAGTACTTC CASSLRGGASEQYF